Described below is a single T cell receptor (beta chain) sequence and its context. The sample originates from a study of blood T cell repertoires in COVID-19. Background on the study: The samples span acute and convalescent COVID-19 from the United States, Italy and Spain.

Germline V gene lookup returns CDR1 KGHDR and CDR2 SFDVKD. CDR3 size: 15 residues. V shed 2 bases, J shed 1 base, and the junction held 0 bases outside the gene matches. Only in-frame clones appear in the TCRdb table, and some are missing; sequencing was by immunoSEQ multiplex PCR. Of 120,000 or so clones listed, 80% are singletons. Sequences were obtained from peripheral blood. The receptor was derived from a man aged 55 to 70 with active or convalescent COVID-19. The V gene is TRBV24-1, the J gene TRBJ2-2, with 7 bases aligning to TRBD1. The CDR3 sequence is CATSDWTGNTGELFF. In nucleotides, the CDR3 is TGTGCCACCAGTGATTGGACAGGGAACACCGGGGAGCTGTTTTTT.